Listed below are T cell receptor beta chains from one sample, sequenced in a study of blood T cell repertoires in COVID-19. Profiling relied on immunoSEQ multiplex PCR, and the TCRdb table lists in-frame clones only, not all of them. The data hold roughly 150,000 clones, with approximately 80% observed a single time. Sequencing was carried out using peripheral blood. The receptors stem from a man aged 70-80 years who had recovered from COVID-19. CDR3s include the opening cysteine and the closing phenylalanine or tryptophan. Each record gives: J gene, V gene, D gene, clone size, CDR3 protein, CDR3 DNA. D genes are given only for firm matches. Clone size is shown for a subset of rows, as once, few, many or a class of expanded clone.

TRBJ2-2	TRBV5-6	.	.	CASSLWTSGELFF	TGTGCCAGCAGCTTGTGGACTTCCGGGGAGCTGTTTTTT
TRBJ1-5	TRBV6-5	.	.	CASSYQQGQPQHF	TGTGCCAGCAGTTACCAACAGGGCCAGCCCCAGCATTTT
TRBJ1-6	TRBV25-1	.	.	CASNRNNSPLHF	TGTGCCAGCAACAGAAATAATTCACCCCTCCACTTT
TRBJ2-7	TRBV6-6	TRBD1	.	CASRQGAGEQYF	TGTGCCAGCAGGCAGGGGGCGGGTGAGCAGTACTTC
TRBJ1-1	TRBV7-6	.	.	CASSLADKSSGTEAFF	TGTGCCAGCAGCTTAGCGGACAAGAGTAGTGGGACTGAAGCTTTCTTT
TRBJ1-1	TRBV4-3	.	.	CASSSTGYTEAFF	TGCGCCAGCAGCTCTACAGGGTACACTGAAGCTTTCTTT
TRBJ2-1	TRBV28	.	.	CASGLATFNNEQFF	TGTGCCAGCGGTCTAGCGACCTTCAACAATGAGCAGTTCTTC
TRBJ2-3	TRBV7-2	.	.	CASSLARVAVADTQYF	TGTGCCAGCAGCTTAGCGCGGGTAGCGGTTGCAGATACGCAGTATTTT
TRBJ2-1	TRBV28	TRBD2	.	CASSRLSSGGASNEQFF	TGTGCCAGCAGCCGGCTGTCCTCCGGGGGGGCGAGCAATGAGCAGTTCTTC
TRBJ1-3	TRBV6-1	.	.	CASSEALQGISGNTIYF	TGTGCCAGCAGTGAAGCGCTTCAGGGGATCTCTGGAAACACCATATATTTT
TRBJ1-5	TRBV28	.	.	CASSFAGSAWAQHF	TGTGCCAGCAGTTTCGCAGGGTCGGCTTGGGCCCAGCATTTT
TRBJ1-3	TRBV5-1	.	.	CASSFSAQGSSGNTIYF	TGCGCCAGCAGCTTTAGTGCGCAAGGGAGCTCTGGAAACACCATATATTTT
TRBJ2-7	TRBV7-2	.	.	CASSFEQGYYEQYF	TGTGCCAGCAGCTTTGAACAGGGATACTACGAGCAGTACTTC
TRBJ2-7	TRBV6-2/TRBV6-3	TRBD1	.	CASSEGTAHEQYF	TGTGCCAGCAGCGAGGGGACAGCCCACGAGCAGTACTTC
TRBJ2-7	TRBV27	TRBD2	.	CASSGRTSGSIEQYF	TGTGCCAGCAGCGGGCGGACTAGCGGGAGCATAGAGCAGTACTTC
TRBJ1-4	TRBV7-8	.	.	CASSLGETSEKLFF	TGTGCCAGCAGCTTAGGAGAAACTAGTGAAAAACTGTTTTTT
TRBJ2-1	TRBV2	.	.	CASLLAGDNEQFF	TGTGCCAGCCTGCTAGCAGGGGACAATGAGCAGTTCTTC
TRBJ2-2	TRBV29-1	.	.	CSVGTPEAGELFF	TGCAGCGTTGGTACGCCAGAGGCCGGGGAGCTGTTTTTT
TRBJ2-1	TRBV5-1	.	.	CASRVLGGGPYNEQFF	TGCGCCAGCAGAGTCCTAGGGGGAGGGCCCTACAATGAGCAGTTCTTC
TRBJ2-5	TRBV19	TRBD1	.	CASTKQGAQETQYF	TGTGCCAGCACCAAACAGGGGGCGCAAGAGACCCAGTACTTC
TRBJ1-5	TRBV7-9	.	.	CASSLGGDQPQHF	TGTGCCAGCAGCTTAGGCGGGGATCAGCCCCAGCATTTT
TRBJ2-1	TRBV5-4	.	once	CASRLSGASYNEQFF	TGTGCCAGCAGGTTGTCAGGGGCCTCCTACAATGAGCAGTTCTTC
TRBJ1-1	TRBV7-3	TRBD1	.	CASSLRHRQGKNTEAFF	TGTGCCAGCAGCTTAAGGCACCGACAGGGGAAGAACACTGAAGCTTTCTTT
TRBJ2-5	TRBV11-2	TRBD2	.	CASSLRLAGGLETQYF	TGTGCCAGCAGCCTCAGACTAGCGGGAGGGCTGGAGACCCAGTACTTC
TRBJ2-3	TRBV2	TRBD2	few	CASGTSGRKGTDTQYF	TGTGCCAGCGGGACTAGCGGGAGAAAGGGCACAGATACGCAGTATTTT
TRBJ2-7	TRBV5-4	.	.	CASRALGGYEQYF	TGTGCCAGCAGGGCCCTCGGCGGCTACGAGCAGTACTTC
TRBJ2-2	TRBV5-1	TRBD1	many	CASKDRDRDTGELFF	TGCGCCAGCAAAGACCGGGACAGGGACACCGGGGAGCTGTTTTTT
TRBJ1-1	TRBV18	.	.	CASSHGLRNTEAFF	TGTGCCAGCTCACACGGACTCCGGAACACTGAAGCTTTCTTT
TRBJ2-2	TRBV3-1/TRBV3-2	.	.	CASSPPFGGANTGELFF	TGTGCCAGCAGCCCCCCGTTTGGAGGGGCGAACACCGGGGAGCTGTTTTTT
TRBJ2-1	TRBV9	.	once	CASSERSSYNEQFF	TGTGCCAGCAGCGAGCGGAGCTCCTACAATGAGCAGTTCTTC
TRBJ2-1	TRBV18	TRBD2	.	CASSPGTSSYNEQFF	TGTGCCAGCTCACCCGGGACTAGCAGCTACAATGAGCAGTTCTTC
TRBJ2-1	TRBV7-2	TRBD2	once	CASSTTSGSYNEQFF	TGTGCCAGCAGCACCACTAGCGGGAGCTACAATGAGCAGTTCTTC
TRBJ1-1	TRBV29-1	.	many	CSVEQGMNTEAFF	TGCAGCGTCGAACAGGGCATGAACACTGAAGCTTTCTTT
TRBJ1-6	TRBV6-5	TRBD1	few	CASRQGSQNSPLHF	TGTGCCAGCAGACAGGGGTCCCAAAATTCACCCCTCCACTTT
TRBJ2-2	TRBV3-1/TRBV3-2	.	.	CASRYSITGELFF	TGTGCCAGCAGGTACAGCATAACCGGGGAGCTGTTTTTT
TRBJ2-1	TRBV9	.	few	CASSVDPLSYNEQFF	TGTGCCAGCAGCGTAGATCCGTTATCCTACAATGAGCAGTTCTTC
TRBJ2-1	TRBV7-2	.	.	CASSLGGYSYNEQFF	TGTGCCAGCAGCCTGGGGGGTTACTCCTACAATGAGCAGTTCTTC
TRBJ1-5	TRBV7-9	.	.	CASSSGVDGQPQHF	TGTGCCAGCAGCTCAGGGGTGGACGGGCAGCCCCAGCATTTT
TRBJ1-2	TRBV6-5	TRBD1	.	CASSHDRAYGYTF	TGTGCCAGCAGCCACGACAGGGCCTATGGCTACACCTTC
TRBJ2-1	TRBV29-1	TRBD2	.	CSVDLAGGRNEQFF	TGCAGCGTTGATCTAGCGGGAGGGCGTAATGAGCAGTTCTTC
TRBJ2-3	TRBV5-8	.	.	CASSSAGRRADTQYF	TGTGCCAGCAGTTCGGCGGGGCGCAGAGCAGATACGCAGTATTTT
TRBJ2-7	TRBV10-1	.	once	CASSVTFGEQYF	TGCGCCAGCAGCGTGACCTTCGGGGAGCAGTACTTC
TRBJ2-7	TRBV28	TRBD1	.	CASSSTGQGTREQYF	TGTGCCAGCAGTTCTACGGGACAGGGGACGAGAGAGCAGTACTTC